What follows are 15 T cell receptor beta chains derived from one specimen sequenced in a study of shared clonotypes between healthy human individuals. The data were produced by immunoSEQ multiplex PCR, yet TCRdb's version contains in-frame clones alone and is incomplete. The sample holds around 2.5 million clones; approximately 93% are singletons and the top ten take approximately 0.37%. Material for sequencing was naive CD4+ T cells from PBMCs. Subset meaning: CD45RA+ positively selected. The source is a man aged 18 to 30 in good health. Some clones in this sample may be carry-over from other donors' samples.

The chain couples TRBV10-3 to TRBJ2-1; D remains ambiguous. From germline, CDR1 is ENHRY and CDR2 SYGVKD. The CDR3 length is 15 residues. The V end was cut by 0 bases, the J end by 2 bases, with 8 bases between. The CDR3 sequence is CAISESGQPYNEQFF. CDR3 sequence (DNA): TGTGCCATCAGTGAGTCGGGCCAGCCCTACAATGAGCAGTTCTTC.

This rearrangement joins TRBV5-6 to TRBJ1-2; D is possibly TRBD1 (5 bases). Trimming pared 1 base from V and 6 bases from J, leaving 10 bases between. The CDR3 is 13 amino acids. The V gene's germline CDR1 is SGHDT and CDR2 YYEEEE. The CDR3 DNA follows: TGTGCCAGCAGCTTGAAACAGGAGCATGGCTACACCTTC. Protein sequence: CASSLKQEHGYTF.

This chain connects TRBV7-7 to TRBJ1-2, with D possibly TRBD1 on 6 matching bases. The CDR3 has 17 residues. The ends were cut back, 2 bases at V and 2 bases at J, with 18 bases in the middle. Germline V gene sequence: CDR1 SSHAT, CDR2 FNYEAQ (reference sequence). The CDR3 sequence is CASSLPPEQGRNYGYTF. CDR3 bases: TGTGCCAGCAGCTTACCCCCCGAACAGGGTAGGAACTATGGCTACACCTTC.

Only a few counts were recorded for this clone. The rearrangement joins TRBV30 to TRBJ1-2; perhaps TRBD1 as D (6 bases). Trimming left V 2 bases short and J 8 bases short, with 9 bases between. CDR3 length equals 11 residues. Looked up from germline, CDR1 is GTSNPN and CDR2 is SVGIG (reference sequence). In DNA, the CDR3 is TGTGCCTGGAGTCCAGGGGAAGGCTACACCTTC. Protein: CAWSPGEGYTF.

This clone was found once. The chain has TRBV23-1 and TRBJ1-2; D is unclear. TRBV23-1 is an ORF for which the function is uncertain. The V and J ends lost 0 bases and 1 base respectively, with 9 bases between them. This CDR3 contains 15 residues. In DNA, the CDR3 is TGCGCCAGCAGTCAATCCCCCGGGAGTAACTATGGCTACACCTTC. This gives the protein CASSQSPGSNYGYTF.

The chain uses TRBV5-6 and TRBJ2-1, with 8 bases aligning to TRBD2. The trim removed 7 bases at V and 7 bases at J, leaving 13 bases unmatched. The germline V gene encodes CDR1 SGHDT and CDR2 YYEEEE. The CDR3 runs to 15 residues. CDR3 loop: CASGSLSGSRNEQFF. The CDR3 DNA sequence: TGTGCCAGCGGATCTCTAAGCGGGAGCAGGAATGAGCAGTTCTTC.

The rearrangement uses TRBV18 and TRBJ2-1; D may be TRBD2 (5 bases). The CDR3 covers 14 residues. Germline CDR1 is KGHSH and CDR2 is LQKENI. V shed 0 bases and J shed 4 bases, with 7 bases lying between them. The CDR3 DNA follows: TGTGCCAGCTCACCACCGTGGACTTACAATGAGCAGTTCTTC. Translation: CASSPPWTYNEQFF.

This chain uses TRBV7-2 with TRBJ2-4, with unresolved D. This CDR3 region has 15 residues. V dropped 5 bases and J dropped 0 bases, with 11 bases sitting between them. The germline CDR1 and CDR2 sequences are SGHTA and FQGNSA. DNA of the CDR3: TGTGCCAGCAGCCCTCTACTACTAGCCAAAAACATTCAGTACTTC. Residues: CASSPLLLAKNIQYF.

In nucleotides, the CDR3 is TGTGCCAGCTCCCTCGGACAGATCCGTATGAACACTGAAGCTTTCTTT. Residues: CASSLGQIRMNTEAFF. The J gene is TRBJ1-1, the V gene TRBV18; D perhaps matches TRBD1 (6 bases). This CDR3 is built from 16 residues. V was trimmed by 6 bases and J by 0 bases, leaving 17 bases between them. Germline CDR1 reads KGHSH; CDR2 reads LQKENI.

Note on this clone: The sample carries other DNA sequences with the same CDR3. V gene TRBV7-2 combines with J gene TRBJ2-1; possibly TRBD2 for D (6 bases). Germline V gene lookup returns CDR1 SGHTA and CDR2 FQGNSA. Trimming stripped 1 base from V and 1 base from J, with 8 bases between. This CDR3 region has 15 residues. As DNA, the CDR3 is TGTGCCAGCAGCTTAGATCGGGGGTCCTACAATGAGCAGTTCTTC. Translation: CASSLDRGSYNEQFF. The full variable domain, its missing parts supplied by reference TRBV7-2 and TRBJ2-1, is GAGVSQSPSNKVTEKGKDVELRCDPISGHTALYWYRQSLGQGLEFLIYFQGNSAPDKSGLPSDRFSAERTGGSVSTLTIQRTQQEDSAVYLCASSLDRGSYNEQFFGPGTRLTVL.

This chain's CDR3 is CASSPRGGRATDTQYF. CDR3 nucleotides: TGTGCCAGCAGCCCCCGCGGAGGGAGGGCGACAGATACGCAGTATTTT. The chain employs TRBV7-2 and TRBJ2-3; 7 bases are shared with TRBD2. The CDR3 is 16 amino acids. V lost 5 bases, J lost 3 bases, and 11 bases stayed unmatched. Germline lookup yields CDR1 SGHTA and CDR2 FQGNSA.

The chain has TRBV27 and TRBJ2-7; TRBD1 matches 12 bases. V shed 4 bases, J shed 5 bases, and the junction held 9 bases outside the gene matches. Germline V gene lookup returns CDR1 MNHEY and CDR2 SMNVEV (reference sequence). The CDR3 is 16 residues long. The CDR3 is CASSSGTGGPRHEQYF. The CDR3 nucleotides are TGTGCCAGCAGTTCCGGGACAGGGGGCCCGCGTCACGAGCAGTACTTC.

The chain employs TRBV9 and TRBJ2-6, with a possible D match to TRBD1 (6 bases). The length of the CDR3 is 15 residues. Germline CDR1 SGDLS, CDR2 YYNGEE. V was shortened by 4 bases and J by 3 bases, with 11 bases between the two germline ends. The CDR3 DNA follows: TGTGCCAGCAGCCCACAGGGATTTGGGGCCAACGTCCTGACTTTC. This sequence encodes CASSPQGFGANVLTF. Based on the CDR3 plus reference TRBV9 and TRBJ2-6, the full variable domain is DSGVTQTPKHLITATGQRVTLRCSPRSGDLSVYWYQQSLDQGLQFLIQYYNGEERAKGNILERFSAQQFPDLHSELNLSSLELGDSALYFCASSPQGFGANVLTFGAGSRLTVL.

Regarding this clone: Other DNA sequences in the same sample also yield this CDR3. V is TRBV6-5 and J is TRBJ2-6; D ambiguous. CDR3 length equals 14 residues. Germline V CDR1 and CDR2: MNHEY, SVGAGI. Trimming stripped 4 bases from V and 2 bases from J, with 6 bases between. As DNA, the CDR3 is TGTGCCAGCAGTTCCCCCACTGGGGCCAACGTCCTGACTTTC. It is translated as CASSSPTGANVLTF.

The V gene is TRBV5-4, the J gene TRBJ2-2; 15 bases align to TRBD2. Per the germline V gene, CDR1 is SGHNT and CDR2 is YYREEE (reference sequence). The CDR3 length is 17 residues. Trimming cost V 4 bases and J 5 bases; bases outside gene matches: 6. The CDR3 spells CASSNGLAGGRTGELFF. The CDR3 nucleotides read TGTGCCAGCAGCAACGGACTAGCGGGAGGGCGAACCGGGGAGCTGTTTTTT.